This T cell receptor beta chain was identified in a study of cytomegalovirus exposure and HLA in healthy donors. Trimming took 0 bases from V and 4 from J; bases not matched to a gene: 7. The CDR3 is 15 residues long. Germline assignment: CDR1 SQVTM and CDR2 ANQGSEA. Amplification used 60 Vbeta primers and 13 Jbeta primers. Produced via immunoSEQ multiplex PCR; TCRdb's table is partial and in-frame only. This table has 140,000 to 150,000 clones, over 80% appearing once. This TCR came from a male donor in good health and CMV-seronegative. This rearrangement joins TRBV29-1 to TRBJ2-3, with 7 bases lining up with TRBD1. Material for sequencing was PBMCs. The CDR3 loop reads CSVEDPLQGPDTQYF. CDR3 DNA: TGCAGCGTTGAAGATCCTCTACAGGGGCCAGATACGCAGTATTTT.